This is a list of T cell receptor beta chains from one sample in a study of blood T cell repertoires in COVID-19. The table came from immunoSEQ multiplex PCR; TCRdb's copy has only in-frame clones and leaves some out. The sample holds around 170,000 clones; 85% to 90% are singletons and the top ten take roughly 4.1%. Sequencing was done on a sample of peripheral blood. These receptors originate from a woman between 65 and 79 years old with acute or convalescent COVID-19. The conserved cysteine and the conserved F or W are not part of the CDR3 here. Clone size is given for some rows only: seen once, a few or many times, or a class if the clone is expanded.

>TRBJ1-1|TRBV5-1|NA
ASSPLGQGDTEAF
>TRBJ1-4|TRBV6-2/TRBV6-3|NA
ASSPVLNEKLF
>TRBJ1-1|TRBV5-8|NA
ASSFRVASDTEAF
>TRBJ1-1|TRBV14|NA
ASSQDWRGTEAF
>TRBJ2-5|TRBV7-9|NA
ASNSRGGQETQY
>TRBJ1-2|TRBV30|few
AWTRQGLNYGYT
>TRBJ2-1|TRBV25-1|NA
ASSDPGSPYNEQF
>TRBJ2-3|TRBV4-2|NA
ASSQGASGSTDTQY
>TRBJ2-2|TRBV6-1|NA
ASSEVHTSNTGELF
>TRBJ1-5|TRBV20-1|NA
SASSRNSNQPQH
>TRBJ2-1|TRBV28|NA
ASRQALTYNEQF
>TRBJ2-1|TRBV5-6|NA
ASSLAKSARGSYNEQF
>TRBJ2-3|TRBV10-3|NA
AISELFSGRAGDTQY
>TRBJ1-4|TRBV19|NA
ASSTTAGTSSRKEKLF
>TRBJ1-2|TRBV7-9|NA
ASSPRGGGGYT
>TRBJ1-2|TRBV7-8|few
ASRRDRDFFGGYT
>TRBJ1-2|TRBV2|NA
ASSASTGWVNYGYT
>TRBJ2-1|TRBV18|NA
ASSPVATGGYNEQF
>TRBJ2-4|TRBV21-1|few
ASSKENRDRESLAKNIQY
>TRBJ2-7|TRBV9|NA
ASSVGGTASYEQY